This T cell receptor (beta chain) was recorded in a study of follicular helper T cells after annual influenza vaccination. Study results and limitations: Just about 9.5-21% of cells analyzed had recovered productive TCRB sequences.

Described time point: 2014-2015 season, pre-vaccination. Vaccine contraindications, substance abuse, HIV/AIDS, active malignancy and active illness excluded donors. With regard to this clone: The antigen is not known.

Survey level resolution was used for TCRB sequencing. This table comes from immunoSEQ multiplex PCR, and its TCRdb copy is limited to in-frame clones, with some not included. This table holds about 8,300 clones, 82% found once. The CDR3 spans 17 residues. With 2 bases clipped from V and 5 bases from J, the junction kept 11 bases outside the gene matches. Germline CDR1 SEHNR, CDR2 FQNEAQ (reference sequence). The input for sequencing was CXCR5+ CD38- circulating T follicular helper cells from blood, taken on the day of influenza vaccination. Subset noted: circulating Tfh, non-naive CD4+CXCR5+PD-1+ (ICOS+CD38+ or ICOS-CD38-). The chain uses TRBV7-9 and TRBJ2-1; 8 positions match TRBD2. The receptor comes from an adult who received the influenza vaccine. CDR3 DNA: TGTGCCAGCAGCTTAAAGTCGCCCCGGGGGGGCAACAATGAGCAGTTCTTC. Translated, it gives CASSLKSPRGGNNEQFF.